A single sample gave rise to the 19 T cell receptor beta chains below, sequenced in a study of T-cell reconstitution after alpha-beta-depleted transplantation in children. A library of TCRbeta sequences, prepared with unique molecular identifiers, was generated. TCRdb reprocessed the PCR reads via MiXCR and lists one record per CDR3 protein. The repertoire holds about 870,000 distinct CDR3 sequences, with approximately 15% as singletons. Material: PBMCs, mostly from graft donor cells, obtained 360 days after TCRalphabeta/CD19-depleted stem cell transplant. The origin of the receptors is a male patient under 18 who had a stem cell transplant for acute lymphoblastic leukemia, so the T cells may come from the graft donor.

V is TRBV4-1 and J is TRBJ1-2; D unclear. Per the germline V gene, CDR1 is MGHRA and CDR2 is YSYEKL. Trimming removed 0 bases at V and 4 bases at J, with 15 bases between. CDR3 size: 16 residues. The CDR3 DNA is TGCGCCAGCAGCCAAGATTCGGTGTGGAGGACCTATGGCTACACCTTC. Translation gives CASSQDSVWRTYGYTF.

This clonotype has only a few counts. V gene TRBV20-1 combines with J gene TRBJ2-5; 8 bases fit TRBD2. This CDR3 contains 13 residues. The V segment lost 5 bases and the J segment 4 bases; nucleotides outside the gene matches: 6. Germline lookup yields CDR1 DFQATT and CDR2 SNEGSKA (reference sequence). CDR3 in DNA: TGCAGTGCTGGGGGGCTAGCGGGAGAGACCCAGTACTTC. This translates into CSAGGLAGETQYF.

This chain links TRBV29-1 with TRBJ2-6; D is ambiguous. V was cut by 4 bases and J by 3 bases, with 7 bases left in between. Germline CDR1 is SQVTM and CDR2 is ANQGSEA. The CDR3 totals 13 residues. As DNA, the CDR3 is TGCAGCGTTGCGAGGTTTGGGGCCAACGTCCTGACTTTC. Its translation is CSVARFGANVLTF.

This chain uses TRBV12-3 or TRBV12-4 with TRBJ2-3; D is perhaps TRBD2 (6 bases). V was clipped by 3 bases and J by 14 bases, with 21 bases between them. CDR3 length equals 14 residues. CDR3 coding DNA: TGTGCCAGCAGTTTGGGACTCGAGGGACCAATCGCGTATTTT. Translating it yields CASSLGLEGPIAYF.

This clonotype was counted only a few times. J is TRBJ2-1 and V is TRBV7-3; unclear D gene. Trimming took off 1 base at V and 5 bases at J, with 24 bases between the two ends. The V gene's germline CDR1 is SGHTA and CDR2 FQGTGA. The CDR3 has 19 residues. CDR3 loop: CASSLISFTPGRPDNEQFF. The DNA for the CDR3 is TGTGCCAGCAGCTTAATTAGTTTCACCCCGGGCCGTCCCGACAATGAGCAGTTCTTC. Supplemented by reference TRBV7-3 and TRBJ2-1, the full variable domain reads GAGVSQTPSNKVTEKGKYVELRCDPISGHTALYWYRQSLGQGPEFLIYFQGTGAADDSGLPNDRFFAVRPEGSVSTLKIQRTERGDSAVYLCASSLISFTPGRPDNEQFFGPGTRLTVL.

The chain links TRBV4-1 to TRBJ2-7; D not resolved. The germline V gene encodes CDR1 MGHRA and CDR2 YSYEKL. The length of the CDR3 is 17 residues. Trimming removed 0 bases from V and 2 bases from J, with 17 bases in between. The CDR3 DNA reads TGCGCCAGCAGCCAAGAGTACGTCCGCGGAGCCGCCTACGAGCAGTACTTC. It yields the protein CASSQEYVRGAAYEQYF.

The V gene is TRBV9, the J gene TRBJ1-4; 9 bases align to TRBD1. The germline CDR1 and CDR2 sequences are SGDLS and YYNGEE. This CDR3 region has 15 residues. J was trimmed by 5 bases and V by 3 bases; bases with no gene match: 5. CDR3 sequence: CASSARQGVNEKLFF. CDR3 coding DNA: TGTGCCAGCAGCGCGCGACAGGGGGTGAATGAAAAACTGTTTTTT.

The V and J genes are TRBV10-2 and TRBJ2-7, with unresolved D. CDR3 length equals 12 residues. Germline CDR1 is WSHSY and CDR2 is SAAADI. V gave up 7 bases and J gave up 3 bases, with 10 bases separating them. The CDR3 here is CASTSLDYEQYF. For the CDR3, the DNA is TGCGCCAGCACTAGTTTAGACTACGAGCAGTACTTC.

This clonotype was detected a few times. The chain employs TRBV7-9 and TRBJ2-7; D ambiguous. Trimming removed 1 base at V and 2 bases at J, with 9 bases between. Germline V gene sequence: CDR1 SEHNR, CDR2 FQNEAQ (reference sequence). The CDR3 spans 14 residues. For the CDR3, the DNA is TGTGCCAGCAGCTTAGAGTTCCCAGCCTACGAGCAGTACTTC. Translating it yields CASSLEFPAYEQYF.

This clonotype was detected a few times. V and J are TRBV10-2 and TRBJ1-1; D unclear. The CDR3 spans 12 residues. With 10 bases removed from V and 1 base from J, the gap between germline ends came to 10 bases. Looked up from germline, CDR1 is WSHSY and CDR2 is SAAADI. DNA for the CDR3: TGCGCCACCGAGACGGAGAACACTGAAGCTTTCTTT. Translation gives CATETENTEAFF.

This clonotype was seen a handful of times. The junction differs from germline at one of its ends, possibly a read error. The chain employs TRBV15 and TRBJ1-2; a weak D match, TRBD1 (5 bases). CDR3 length: 13 residues. CDR1 and CDR2 from the germline V gene are LNHNV and YYDKDF (reference sequence). This chain's CDR3 is CATSRDRQGQPGF. The CDR3 nucleotides are TGTGCCACCAGCAGAGACCGGCAGGGCCAACCGGGCTTC.

This clonotype has more than one count but fewer than ten. This chain joins TRBV5-1 and TRBJ2-7, with 8 positions matching TRBD1. The germline V gene has CDR1 SGHRS and CDR2 YFSETQ. CDR3 size: 17 residues. V lost 4 bases to trimming and J lost 3 bases; unmatched junction nucleotides: 15. CDR3 in amino acids: CASSSWSQGARNYEQYF. DNA of the CDR3: TGCGCCAGCAGCAGCTGGTCCCAGGGGGCTAGGAACTACGAGCAGTACTTC.

This rearrangement joins TRBV11-3 to TRBJ2-1; 8 bases are a match to TRBD1. The trim removed 3 bases at V and 3 bases at J, leaving 7 bases unmatched. Germline V gene lookup returns CDR1 SGHNT and CDR2 YENEEA. This CDR3 is built from 16 residues. CDR3 sequence reads: CASSFRHRGFYNEQFF. The DNA for the CDR3 is TGTGCCAGCAGCTTTAGGCACAGGGGGTTCTACAATGAGCAGTTCTTC.

This clonotype has a handful of counts. CDR3 nucleotide sequence: TGCGCCAGCAGCAGGCCGGGACTAGCGGGAGGCGAGACCCAGTACTTC. Protein sequence: CASSRPGLAGGETQYF. J is TRBJ2-5 and V is TRBV5-1; 15 bases fit TRBD2. This CDR3 contains 16 residues. Germline V gene sequence: CDR1 SGHRS, CDR2 YFSETQ. V gave up 4 bases and J gave up 5 bases; unmatched junction bases: 6.

The chain recombines TRBV14 with TRBJ1-1; tentatively, D is TRBD1 (6 bases). V lost 5 bases and J lost 4, with 17 bases in between. The CDR3 sequence is 15 residues long. Germline-derived CDR1 and CDR2 are SGHDN and FVKESK. The CDR3 DNA sequence: TGTGCCAGCAGCTTTATCGCAGGGGCTGGCACTGAAGCTTTCTTT. Its protein is CASSFIAGAGTEAFF. The full variable domain, completed using reference TRBV14 and TRBJ1-1, is EAGVTQFPSHSVIEKGQTVTLRCDPISGHDNLYWYRRVMGKEIKFLLHFVKESKQDESGMPNNRFLAERTGGTYSTLKVQPAELEDSGVYFCASSFIAGAGTEAFFGQGTRLTVV.

The chain joins TRBV15 to TRBJ2-7, with 8 bases lining up with TRBD1. CDR3 size: 15 residues. J was trimmed by 7 bases and V by 3 bases; bases with no gene match: 11. Germline V lookup: CDR1 LNHNV, CDR2 YYDKDF (reference sequence). The CDR3 coding sequence is TGTGCCACCAGCAGCCTCGACAGGGGAACGTCAGAGCAGTACTTC. Translation gives CATSSLDRGTSEQYF.

As to this clonotype: This may come from a read error, since a much larger clone is one base off. This CDR3 fails to terminate in the conserved phenylalanine or tryptophan, so it likely reflects a read error. The limits of the CDR3 on the DNA are not certain, so only TCRdb's listed CDR3 is given. V gene TRBV7-3 combines with J gene TRBJ2-1; the table's D call of TRBD2 was not tested on the DNA. The CDR3 has 11 amino acids, counting both end residues. In germline, CDR1 is SGHTA, CDR2 FQGTGA. This chain's CDR3 is CASSPLGSNFL.

The rearrangement links TRBV4-2 to TRBJ1-1, with a possible D match to TRBD1 (6 bases). This CDR3 comprises 14 residues. Germline CDR1 LGHNA, CDR2 YNFKEQ. The V end was cut by 3 bases, the J end by 4 bases, with 12 bases between. The CDR3 sequence is CASSHPGTFTEAFF. CDR3 in DNA: TGTGCCAGCAGCCATCCCGGGACATTCACTGAAGCTTTCTTT.

This clonotype turned up a few times. The gene calls are TRBV6-1 and TRBJ2-5; TRBD1 matches 7 bases. Trimming cost V 3 bases and J 3 bases; bases outside gene matches: 10. CDR1 and CDR2 (germline): MNHNS, SASEGT. CDR3 size: 16 residues. CDR3 in DNA: TGTGCCAGCAGTGAGGTTTATGGGACAGAAGAAGAGACCCAGTACTTC. It codes for CASSEVYGTEEETQYF.